The entry below gives a single T cell receptor (beta chain) sequence along with its context. The RNA input was about 0.5 to 1 ug, and it was reverse transcribed with random hexamers. TCRdb independently ran MiXCR on the immunoSEQ multiplex PCR reads; one entry per CDR3 protein. The data hold around 170,000 distinct CDR3 sequences, with roughly 95% observed a single time. V gave up 10 bases and J gave up 8 bases, with 14 bases separating them. This CDR3 region has 11 residues. Germline CDR1 reads MNHNS; CDR2 reads SASEGT. The sample comes from a study of CD8 T cells in Susac syndrome. Sample: CD4+ T cells from PBMCs. V usage is TRBV6-1 and J usage is TRBJ1-2; D is unresolved. This sequence was found in a human donor with Susac syndrome. CDR3 nucleotides: TGTGCCACCAGAGACCCTAGGGGCTACACCTTC. It yields the protein CATRDPRGYTF.